This entry lists 6 T cell receptor beta chains sequenced from one sample in a study of T cell responses to AZD1222 COVID-19 vaccine (dated by TCRdb to the early 2020s). The protocol used for the library was the immunoSEQ multiplex PCR assay. The immuneACCESS repertoire file appears here via TCRdb, limited to in-frame rearrangements. These files lack a portion of the clones; in checked studies, under half of the deficit traces to unresolved V genes, and the cause of the others is not known. The sample includes about 120,000 clones, with 88% observed a single time. The top ten hold roughly 2.4% of the sample. According to the study, the label for this sample's time point signals: baseline before first vaccination. Sequencing was performed on peripheral blood, taken on day 0 of AZD1222 vaccination. The receptors shown here come from an adult in good health.

This chain joins TRBV24-1 and TRBJ1-5; weak D call: TRBD1 (6 bases). CDR3 size: 16 residues. Trimming took 4 bases from V and 3 from J, leaving 15 bases between them. The germline gives CDR1 KGHDR, CDR2 SFDVKD. CDR3 in amino acids: CATSDPGTGTNQPQHF. DNA for the CDR3: TGTGCCACCAGTGACCCCGGAACAGGGACCAATCAGCCCCAGCATTTT.

Note on this clone: The sample has other DNA sequences that encode this CDR3 too. The gene calls are TRBV5-1 and TRBJ2-5; D possibly corresponds to TRBD2 (5 bases). Germline V gene lookup returns CDR1 SGHRS and CDR2 YFSETQ. This CDR3 has 14 residues. V lost 0 bases, J lost 1 base, and 7 bases lay in between. CDR3 coding DNA: TGCGCCAGCAGCTTGGGCAGCGGCCAAGAGACCCAGTACTTC. It encodes CASSLGSGQETQYF.

A few counts support this clone. The chain uses TRBV10-1 and TRBJ2-3, with no clear D. Germline CDR1 and CDR2: WNHNN and SYGVQD (reference sequence). The CDR3 is 14 residues long. V was clipped by 6 bases and J by 0 bases, with 10 bases between them. The CDR3 DNA reads as TGCGCCAGCAGCGCGGCCGTTAGCACAGATACGCAGTATTTT. Protein product: CASSAAVSTDTQYF.

The chain uses TRBV6-1 and TRBJ1-6, with D perhaps TRBD1 (5 bases). The germline gives CDR1 MNHNS, CDR2 SASEGT. Trimming stripped 3 bases from V and 7 bases from J, with 10 bases between. There are 14 residues in the CDR3. Here the CDR3 DNA reads TGTGCCAGCAGTGAGGGGGGATGGAATTCACCCCTCCACTTT. Its translation: CASSEGGWNSPLHF.

This clone was counted a single time. CDR3 protein: CATSDHGRESYNEQFF. The CDR3 coding sequence is TGTGCCACCAGTGATCATGGACGGGAATCCTACAATGAGCAGTTCTTC. The chain joins TRBV24-1 to TRBJ2-1, with a weak D call TRBD2 (5 bases). Trimming shortened V by 3 bases and J by 1 base, and 12 bases separated the two germline ends. This CDR3 spans 16 amino acids. From germline, CDR1 is KGHDR and CDR2 SFDVKD.

The chain uses TRBV5-1 and TRBJ2-2; D remains ambiguous. V was clipped by 4 bases and J by 2 bases, with 12 bases between them. The CDR3 has 15 residues. Germline V gene lookup returns CDR1 SGHRS and CDR2 YFSETQ. CDR3: CASSLGTTNTGELFF. The DNA for the CDR3 is TGCGCCAGCAGCCTGGGAACGACCAACACCGGGGAGCTGTTTTTT.